These 21 T cell receptor beta chains were all obtained from the same sample, sequenced in a study of tissue T cells after allogeneic stem cell transplantation. Sample time point: mouse harvest day 7 after allogeneic transplant. Mouse grafts combined 10^7 T-cell-depleted bone marrow cells with 10^6 splenic CD5+ T cells. Data came from immunoSEQ multiplex PCR; TCRdb stores just in-frame clones and leaves some out. Of 2,000 to 2,500 clones in the sample, about 60% were seen once. Sequences were obtained from liver tissue. The receptors originated from a female BALB/c mouse given C57BL/6 T cells with graft-versus-host disease after an allogeneic hematopoietic cell transplant.

In regard to this clone: Genes here carry mouse names. The read falls 1 residue short of the CDR3 end, and the missing part is taken from the germline J gene. The chain joins TRBV24 to TRBJ1-1, with D unclear. The length of the CDR3 is 11 residues. Germline values: CDR1 KGHTA, CDR2 FRNEEI. The V end lost 6 bases, the J end lost 6 bases, and 8 bases lay between the germline ends. Incomplete CDR3 DNA: TGTGCCAGCAGCACCGGGGCAGAAGTCTTC. It yields the protein CASSTGAEVF. The CDR3 in full is CASSTGAEVFF.

By proportion, this clone is large. Gene labels here are mouse ones. The read finishes 1 residue shy of the CDR3 end, and the germline J gene is used to complete it. The chain recombines TRBV14 with TRBJ2-7, with TRBD1 as a possible D gene (6 bases). The V end was cut by 1 base, the J end by 0 bases, with 8 bases between. This CDR3 region has 14 residues. CDR1 and CDR2 (germline): SGHDT, FRDEAV. CDR3 sequence reads: CASSFGTLSYEQYF. The DNA read from the CDR3 is TGTGCCAGCAGTTTCGGGACACTCTCCTATGAACAGTAC.

Note on this clone: Gene names are the mouse ones. The observed sequence ends 1 residue before the CDR3 terminus, with the missing tail filled in from the germline J gene. The chain combines TRBV2 with TRBJ1-3, with 8 bases aligning to TRBD1. Germline V lookup: CDR1 LGHNA, CDR2 YSYQKL. Losses at the gene ends were 4 bases for V and 4 bases for J; bases not matched to a gene: 6. This CDR3 has 15 residues. Partial CDR3 DNA: TGTGCCAGCAGCCCTCAGGGGGCAGGGGGAAATACGCTCTAT. Protein product: CASSPQGAGGNTLY. The CDR3 as a whole reads CASSPQGAGGNTLYF.

Concerning this clone: Gene names are mouse gene names. The read gets to within 1 residue of the CDR3 end, and the germline J gene fills in the rest. The gene calls are TRBV13-1 and TRBJ2-7, with 7 bases identical to TRBD2. V lost 2 bases and J lost 7; bases outside the gene matches: 6. This CDR3 comprises 13 residues. Per germline, CDR1 NSHNY and CDR2 SYGAGN. The CDR3 DNA, read in part, is TGTGCCAGCAGTGAAATGGGGGGTAGCGAACAGTAC. Encoded protein: CASSEMGGSEQY. The CDR3 as a whole reads CASSEMGGSEQYF.

There are a few counts of this clone. The germline and genes are mouse ones. With the read ending 1 residue before the CDR3 end, the germline J gene is used to fill in that end. This rearrangement joins TRBV3 to TRBJ2-1; D possibly uses TRBD1 or TRBD2 (5 bases each). The germline V gene has CDR1 SNHLY and CDR2 FYNGKV (reference sequence). Trimming removed 1 base from V and 5 bases from J, with 9 bases in between. The CDR3 sequence is 14 residues long. CDR3 amino acids: CASSLVGANAEQFF. CDR3 DNA, as far as it was read: TGTGCCAGCAGCTTAGTAGGGGCGAATGCTGAGCAGTTC.

For this clone: Mouse names are used for the genes. Sequencing ends 1 residue short of the CDR3 end; the germline J gene provides the rest. This sequence joins TRBV13-2 and TRBJ2-1; 8 bases align to TRBD1. Germline V gives CDR1 NNHNN, CDR2 SYGAGS (reference sequence). The CDR3 totals 13 residues. V shed 3 bases and J 7 bases; nucleotides not matched to a gene: 3. This CDR3 is CASGGTGWAEQFF. The part of the CDR3 DNA that was read is TGTGCCAGCGGTGGGACAGGGTGGGCTGAGCAGTTC.

The table lists this clone with a few counts. Mouse names are used for the genes. The read ends 1 residue before the CDR3 terminus; that terminus is restored from the germline J gene. V gene TRBV26 combines with J gene TRBJ1-3; D is perhaps TRBD1 (6 bases). Trimming removed 6 bases at V and 4 bases at J, with 10 bases between. The CDR3 runs to 13 residues. Germline V gene lookup returns CDR1 KGHPV and CDR2 FQNQEV (reference sequence). CDR3 loop: CASSSTGGNTLYF. The part of the CDR3 DNA that was read is TGTGCCAGCAGCTCTACAGGGGGAAATACGCTCTAT.

With regard to this clone: Gene labels here are mouse ones. Read sequence stops 1 residue before the CDR3 end, and the germline J gene provides the missing end. This chain uses TRBV15 with TRBJ2-1; 7 bases match TRBD2. Germline CDR1 reads SGHND; CDR2 reads FRSKSL. This CDR3 is built from 16 residues. The J segment lost 0 bases and the V segment lost 2 bases, leaving 4 bases of the junction unmatched. This CDR3 reads CASSLNWGYNYAEQFF. Incomplete CDR3 DNA: TGTGCCAGCAGTTTAAACTGGGGTTATAACTATGCTGAGCAGTTC.

This clone has more than one count but fewer than ten. The gene names here belong to mouse. Read sequence stops 1 residue before the CDR3 end, and the germline J gene provides the missing end. V is TRBV1 and J is TRBJ2-7; D is uncertain. V dropped 1 base and J dropped 4 bases, with 5 bases sitting between them. The CDR3 is 12 residues long. Germline CDR1 reads NSQYPW; CDR2 reads LRSPGD (reference sequence). The CDR3 here is CTCSAGRYEQYF. The CDR3 DNA, read in part, is TGCACCTGCAGTGCAGGCAGATATGAACAGTAC. The full variable domain, with the rest looked up from reference TRBV1 and TRBJ2-7, is VTLLEQNPRWRLVPRGQAVNLRCILKNSQYPWMSWYQQDLQKQLQWLFTLRSPGDKEVKSLPGADYLATRVTDTELRLQVANMSQGRTLYCTCSAGRYEQYFGPGTRLTVL.

Concerning this clone itself: Mouse names are used for the genes. The read stops 1 residue short of the end of the CDR3; the missing end is completed from the germline J gene. V and J are TRBV19 and TRBJ2-7, with D possibly being TRBD1 (5 bases). CDR3 length: 14 amino acids. V dropped 2 bases and J dropped 0 bases, with 9 bases sitting between them. Germline V CDR1 and CDR2: FNHDT, SITEND (reference sequence). The CDR3 region is CASSIDSSSYEQYF. The sequenced part of the CDR3 DNA is TGTGCCAGCAGTATTGACAGTAGCTCCTATGAACAGTAC.

In regard to this clone: The genes and germline here are from mouse. Coverage ceases 1 residue before the CDR3 finishes, and the germline J gene fills in the end. This sequence joins TRBV26 and TRBJ2-4; D unclear. V lost 4 bases and J 2 bases, leaving 7 bases between the germline ends. CDR3 size: 13 residues. Germline-derived CDR1 and CDR2 are KGHPV and FQNQEV (reference sequence). The CDR3 sequence is CASSQAIQNTLYF. The part of the CDR3 DNA that was read is TGTGCCAGCAGTCAAGCAATTCAAAACACCTTGTAC.

Notes on this clone: Mouse gene names and germline throughout. The CDR3 bases that were read are TGTGCCAGCAGCTTACAGGGAGATTCCAACGAAAGATTATTT. Protein: CASSLQGDSNERLF. The CDR3 reads in full as CASSLQGDSNERLFF. The chain is built from TRBV4 and TRBJ1-4; D may be TRBD1 (6 bases). The CDR3 end is not reached by the read, which stops 1 residue before it; the germline J gene fills it in. Germline loops: CDR1 LGHDT, CDR2 YNNKQL (reference sequence). CDR3 length: 15 residues. Trimming pared 4 bases from V and 1 base from J, leaving 10 bases between.

A note on this clone: Gene and germline names: mouse. The read gets to within 1 residue of the CDR3 end, and the germline J gene fills in the rest. V gene TRBV3 combines with J gene TRBJ1-2, with 10 bases aligning to TRBD1. This CDR3 has 14 residues. From germline, CDR1 is SNHLY and CDR2 FYNGKV (reference sequence). Trimming removed 4 bases from V and 2 bases from J; junction bases left unmatched: 1. CDR3 region: CASSWDRGNSDYTF. CDR3 DNA (partial): TGTGCCAGCAGCTGGGACAGGGGTAACTCCGACTACACC.

Turning to this clone: The listed genes are named as in mouse. The read stops 1 residue short of the end of the CDR3; the missing end is completed from the germline J gene. The chain employs TRBV15 and TRBJ2-4; no clear D. Trimming removed 1 base from V and 5 bases from J, with 4 bases in between. The CDR3 length is 12 residues. CDR1 SGHND and CDR2 FRSKSL come from the germline V gene. CDR3 protein: CASSLDGNTLYF. CDR3 DNA (partial): TGTGCCAGCAGTTTAGACGGAAACACCTTGTAC. The full variable domain, completed using reference TRBV15 and TRBJ2-4, is DAGVTQTPRHEVAEKGQTIILKCEPVSGHNDLFWYRQTKIQGLELLSYFRSKSLMEDGGAFKDRFKAEMLNSSFSTLKIQPTEPKDSAVYLCASSLDGNTLYFGAGTRLSVL.

Comments on this clone: Mouse gene names apply. The CDR3 end falls 1 residue outside the read, so it is completed with the germline J gene. This chain connects TRBV23 to TRBJ2-3; the D call TRBD2 from the table was never checked on the DNA. Germline lookup yields CDR1 KGHTA and CDR2 FQNQQP. CDR3 size: 15 residues. The CDR3 region is CSSSQGGPSAETLYF. Incomplete CDR3 DNA: TGCTCCAGCAGTCAGGGGGGGCCTAGTGCAGAAACGCTGTAT.

Remarks on this clone: Gene names are the mouse ones. The CDR3 goes on 1 residue after the read ends, and that part is filled in from the germline J gene. The chain joins TRBV13-1 to TRBJ2-4; 9 bases map to TRBD2. Germline CDR1 reads NSHNY; CDR2 reads SYGAGN. J was trimmed by 0 bases and V by 2 bases; bases with no gene match: 4. The CDR3 spans 16 residues. The CDR3: CASSETGGPSQNTLYF. The DNA read from the CDR3 is TGTGCCAGCAGTGAAACTGGGGGGCCTAGTCAAAACACCTTGTAC.

As regards this clone: The gene symbols are mouse symbols. The CDR3 is cut off 1 residue early in the read; its end comes from the germline J gene. The rearrangement joins TRBV14 to TRBJ2-1, with 11 nucleotides matching TRBD2. From germline, CDR1 is SGHDT and CDR2 FRDEAV. The CDR3 is made up of 14 amino acids. The junction had 2 bases not matched to a gene; V was cut back by 5 bases and J by 4 bases. The CDR3 protein is CASRRTGGYAEQFF. The CDR3 bases that were read are TGTGCCAGCAGGAGGACTGGGGGGTATGCTGAGCAGTTC.

To note about this clone: Each gene name is a mouse one. The read terminates 1 residue ahead of where the CDR3 ends, so the germline J gene completes it. The rearrangement joins TRBV16 to TRBJ1-3; no definite D call. CDR3 length: 14 amino acids. Germline lookup yields CDR1 SGHSA and CDR2 FRNQAP. Trimming removed 6 bases from V and 0 bases from J, with 9 bases in between. The CDR3 loop reads CASRTSNSGNTLYF. CDR3 DNA, as far as it was read: TGTGCAAGCAGGACATCCAATTCTGGAAATACGCTCTAT.

With regard to this clone: Mouse gene names apply. With the read ending 1 residue before the CDR3 end, the germline J gene is used to fill in that end. The chain carries TRBV26 and TRBJ2-5; the match to TRBD2 covers 8 bases. Germline-derived CDR1 and CDR2 are KGHPV and FQNQEV (reference sequence). This CDR3 is built from 13 residues. The junction had 0 bases not matched to a gene; V was cut back by 4 bases and J by 3 bases. CDR3: CASSRDWQDTQYF. CDR3 DNA (partial): TGTGCCAGCAGTCGGGACTGGCAAGACACCCAGTAC.

On this clone: Gene labels here are mouse ones. The observed sequence ends 1 residue before the CDR3 terminus, with the missing tail filled in from the germline J gene. The chain carries TRBV26 and TRBJ2-7, with D possibly being TRBD1 (5 bases). Germline V lookup: CDR1 KGHPV, CDR2 FQNQEV (reference sequence). The CDR3 length is 12 residues. Trimming shortened V by 2 bases and J by 4 bases, and 6 bases separated the two germline ends. The CDR3 here is CASSLGQYEQYF. CDR3 DNA (partial): TGTGCCAGCAGTCTGGGACAATATGAACAGTAC. Full variable domain (remainder filled in from reference TRBV26 and TRBJ2-7): NSKVIQTPRYLVKGQGQKAKMRCIPEKGHPVVFWYQQNKNNEFKFLINFQNQEVLQQIDMTEKRFSAECPSNSPCSLEIQSSEAGDSALYLCASSLGQYEQYFGPGTRLTVL.

Notes on this clone: Germline and genes: mouse. The read terminates 1 residue ahead of where the CDR3 ends, so the germline J gene completes it. This chain uses TRBV13-1 with TRBJ2-2; 10 bases match TRBD2. V shed 5 bases and J 7 bases; nucleotides not matched to a gene: 8. The CDR3 runs 15 residues. Per the germline V gene, CDR1 is NSHNY and CDR2 is SYGAGN. The chain's CDR3 is CASREPGGANGQLYF. Partial CDR3 DNA: TGTGCCAGCAGGGAGCCTGGGGGGGCGAACGGGCAGCTCTAC.